These 3 T cell receptor beta chains share one sample of origin, sequenced in a study of human T cells and chemical hapten exposure. The sample's time point: pre-sensitization, week 0. Treatment noted: therapeutic diphenylcyclopropenone sensitization with weekly scalp DPC. MiXCR, run by TCRdb on the RACE reads, gives a single entry per CDR3 protein. Among over 300,000 distinct CDR3 sequences listed, 4.5% to 5.5% were seen once. This specimen consisted of whole blood, obtained in connection with sensitization to the hapten diphenylcyclopropenone (DPC). These receptor sequences come from a woman aged 45-60 years with alopecia areata. Some clones in this sample may be carry-over from other donors' samples.

The V and J genes are TRBV25-1 and TRBJ1-2, with TRBD1 matching over 8 bases. The CDR3 is 15 amino acids. CDR1 is MGHDK and CDR2 is SYGVNS in the germline V gene. With 9 bases clipped from V and 5 bases from J, the junction kept 14 bases outside the gene matches. The CDR3 loop reads CARLNRGRFGYGYTF. In nucleotides, the CDR3 is TGTGCCAGATTGAACAGGGGGAGGTTTGGGTATGGCTACACCTTC.

This clonotype was detected many times. V is TRBV20-1 and J is TRBJ2-7; TRBD2 is a possible D gene (6 bases). The CDR3 runs to 14 residues. The germline CDR1 and CDR2 sequences are DFQATT and SNEGSKA (reference sequence). The V and J ends lost 3 bases and 2 bases respectively, with 14 bases between them. For the CDR3, the DNA is TGCAGTGCTAGGGGGCCAGCGGGCCCCTACGAGCAGTACTTC. Encoded protein: CSARGPAGPYEQYF.

This clonotype has just a few counts. The chain joins TRBV9 to TRBJ2-7, with D possibly being TRBD1 or TRBD2 (5 bases each). V gave up 0 bases and J gave up 3 bases, with 13 bases separating them. The CDR3 runs to 15 residues. Germline CDR1 is SGDLS and CDR2 is YYNGEE. The CDR3 spells CASSVAVGEHYEQYF. CDR3 in DNA: TGTGCCAGCAGCGTAGCTGTGGGGGAGCACTACGAGCAGTACTTC.